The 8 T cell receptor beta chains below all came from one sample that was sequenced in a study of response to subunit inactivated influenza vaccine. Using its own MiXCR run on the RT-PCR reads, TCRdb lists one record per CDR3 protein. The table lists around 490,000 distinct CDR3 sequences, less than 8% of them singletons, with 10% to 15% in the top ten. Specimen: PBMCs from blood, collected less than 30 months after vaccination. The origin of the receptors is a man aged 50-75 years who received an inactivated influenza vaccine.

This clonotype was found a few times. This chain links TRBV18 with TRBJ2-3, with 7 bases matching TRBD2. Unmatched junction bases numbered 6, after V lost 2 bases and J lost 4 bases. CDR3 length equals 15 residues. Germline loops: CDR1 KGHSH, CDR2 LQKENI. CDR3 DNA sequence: TGTGCCAGCTCACCAGTCGCGGGAGCCCCAGATACGCAGTATTTT. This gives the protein CASSPVAGAPDTQYF.

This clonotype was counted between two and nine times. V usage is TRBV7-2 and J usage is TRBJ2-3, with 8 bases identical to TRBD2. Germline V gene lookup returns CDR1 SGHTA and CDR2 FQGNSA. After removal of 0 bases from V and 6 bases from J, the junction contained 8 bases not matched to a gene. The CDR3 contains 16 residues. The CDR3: CASSLAGTSDMDTQYF. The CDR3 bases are TGTGCCAGCAGCTTAGCCGGGACTAGTGATATGGATACGCAGTATTTT.

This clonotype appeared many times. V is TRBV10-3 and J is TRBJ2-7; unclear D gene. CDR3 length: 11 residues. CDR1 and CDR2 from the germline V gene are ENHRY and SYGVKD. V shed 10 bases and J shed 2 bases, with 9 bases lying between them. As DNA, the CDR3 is TGTGCCAGGCAGGCCCCCTACGAGCAGTACTTC. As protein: CARQAPYEQYF.

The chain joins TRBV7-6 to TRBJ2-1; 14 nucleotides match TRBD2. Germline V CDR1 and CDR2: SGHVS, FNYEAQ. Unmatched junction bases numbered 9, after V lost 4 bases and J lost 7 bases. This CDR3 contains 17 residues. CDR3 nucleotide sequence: TGTGCCAGCAGCTCTATGGGGACTAGCGGGAGCGGGAATGAGCAGTTCTTC. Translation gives CASSSMGTSGSGNEQFF.

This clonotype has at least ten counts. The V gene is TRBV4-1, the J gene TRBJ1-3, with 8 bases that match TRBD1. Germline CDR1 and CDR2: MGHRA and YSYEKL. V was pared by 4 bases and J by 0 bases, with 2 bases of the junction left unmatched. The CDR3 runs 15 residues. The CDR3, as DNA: TGCGCCAGCAGCCGGGACAGGAACTCTGGAAACACCATATATTTT. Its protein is CASSRDRNSGNTIYF.

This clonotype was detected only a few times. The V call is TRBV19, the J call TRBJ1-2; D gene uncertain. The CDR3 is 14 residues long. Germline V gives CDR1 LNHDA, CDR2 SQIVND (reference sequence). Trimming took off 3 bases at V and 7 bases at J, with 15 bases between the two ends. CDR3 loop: CASSMAQTIRGYTF. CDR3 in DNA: TGTGCCAGTAGTATGGCACAGACAATCCGTGGCTACACCTTC.

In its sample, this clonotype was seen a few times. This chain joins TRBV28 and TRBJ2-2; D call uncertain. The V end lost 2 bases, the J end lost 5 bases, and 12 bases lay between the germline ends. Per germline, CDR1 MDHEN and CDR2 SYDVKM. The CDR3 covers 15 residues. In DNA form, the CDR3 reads TGTGCCAGCAGTTTAACCTTCGAGAGTACCGGGGAGCTGTTTTTT. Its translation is CASSLTFESTGELFF.

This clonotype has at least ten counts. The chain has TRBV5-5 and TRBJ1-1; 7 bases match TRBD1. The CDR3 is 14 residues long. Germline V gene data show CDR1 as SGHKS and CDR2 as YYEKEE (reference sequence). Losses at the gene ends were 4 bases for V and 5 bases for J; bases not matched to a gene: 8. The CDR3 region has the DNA TGTGCCAGCAGCCGTCAGGGGGTGGAGACTGAAGCTTTCTTT. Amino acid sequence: CASSRQGVETEAFF.